Below are 17 T cell receptor beta chains sequenced from a single sample in a study of CD8 T cells in ankylosing spondylitis. TCRdb analysed the 5' RACE reads with MiXCR anew, one entry per CDR3 protein. The sample holds around 340,000 distinct CDR3 sequences; 20% to 25% are singletons and the top ten take approximately 14%. Sequencing was performed on blood, either unsorted or a sorted T cell fraction (not recorded which). The receptors here all came from a male donor with ankylosing spondylitis or in good health (not recorded which).

This clonotype was recorded a few times. The V gene is TRBV5-1, the J gene TRBJ2-1; 8 nucleotides line up with TRBD1. Losses at the gene ends were 0 bases for V and 7 bases for J; bases not matched to a gene: 6. This CDR3 contains 15 residues. CDR1 and CDR2 (germline): SGHRS, YFSETQ. The DNA of the CDR3 is TGCGCCAGCAGCTTGGGGCAGGGGGCGTTAAATGAGCAGTTCTTC. The encoded protein is CASSLGQGALNEQFF.

This sequence joins TRBV6-1 and TRBJ1-3; D may be TRBD1 (5 bases). The CDR3 is made up of 15 amino acids. V lost 6 bases and J lost 0, with 12 bases in between. Germline CDR1 MNHNS, CDR2 SASEGT. CDR3: CASRIQTDSGNTIYF. The CDR3 coding sequence is TGTGCCAGCAGAATCCAGACAGACTCTGGAAACACCATATATTTT.

The chain combines TRBV5-6 with TRBJ2-2; D may be TRBD2 (6 bases). CDR1 is SGHDT, CDR2 YYEEEE, per germline. The CDR3 is made up of 17 amino acids. V was shortened by 0 bases and J by 4 bases, with 16 bases between the two germline ends. CDR3 nucleotides: TGTGCCAGCAGCTTGGCTTGGGGGGACGAGGCCACCGGGGAGCTGTTTTTT. Translated: CASSLAWGDEATGELFF.

This clonotype was picked up one time. The gene calls are TRBV12-3 or TRBV12-4 and TRBJ2-7, with 7 positions matching TRBD2. This CDR3 has 16 residues. J gave up 0 bases and V 3 bases, and 8 bases lay outside the gene matches. CDR3 DNA sequence: TGTGCCAGCAGTTTTTCCGCGGGGGAAAGCTCCTACGAGCAGTACTTC. This codes for CASSFSAGESSYEQYF.

This CDR3 is CAWSGDRGNSPLHF. CDR3 sequence (DNA): TGTGCCTGGAGTGGGGACAGGGGGAATTCACCCCTCCACTTT. The genes are TRBV30 and TRBJ1-6; 11 bases line up with TRBD1. CDR1 and CDR2 from the germline V gene are GTSNPN and SVGIG (reference sequence). The V and J ends lost 1 base and 7 bases, in that order; junction bases with no gene match: 0. The CDR3 runs to 14 residues.

This clonotype was counted many times. The rearrangement uses TRBV20-1 and TRBJ2-7; the D gene is possibly TRBD1 (6 bases). CDR3 length: 14 residues. The germline gives CDR1 DFQATT, CDR2 SNEGSKA (reference sequence). Trimming shortened V by 0 bases and J by 2 bases, and 11 bases separated the two germline ends. The CDR3 protein is CSARDKDRTYEQYF. The CDR3 DNA reads as TGCAGTGCTAGAGACAAGGACAGAACCTACGAGCAGTACTTC.

The chain recombines TRBV28 with TRBJ2-7; 7 bases map to TRBD2. This CDR3 has 13 residues. Trimming cost V 6 bases and J 7 bases; bases outside gene matches: 9. Germline V gives CDR1 MDHEN, CDR2 SYDVKM. CDR3 coding DNA: TGTGCCAGCAGATTCATTCTCGGGGGGGAGCAGTACTTC. It yields the protein CASRFILGGEQYF.

This chain links TRBV28 with TRBJ2-5; TRBD2 might be the D (6 bases). V was trimmed by 3 bases and J by 5 bases, leaving 13 bases between them. Germline CDR1 MDHEN, CDR2 SYDVKM. The CDR3 spans 14 residues. The CDR3 coding sequence is TGTGCCAGCAGTTTCGGTCCACGGGGGGAGACCCAGTACTTC. The encoded protein is CASSFGPRGETQYF.

V gene TRBV10-3 combines with J gene TRBJ2-7, with D perhaps TRBD1 (6 bases). CDR1 is ENHRY, CDR2 SYGVKD, per germline. V lost 4 bases and J 2 bases, leaving 15 bases between the germline ends. This CDR3 has 15 amino acids. The CDR3 DNA follows: TGTGCCATCAGTGCAGAGGCAGGGGTAACCTACGAGCAGTACTTC. Residues: CAISAEAGVTYEQYF.

This clonotype was counted between two and nine times. V and J are TRBV9 and TRBJ2-2; the match to TRBD2 covers 8 bases. The CDR3 totals 18 residues. Looked up from germline, CDR1 is SGDLS and CDR2 is YYNGEE. V trimming: 4 bases; J trimming: 4 bases; junction bases outside the gene matches: 15. The chain's CDR3 is CASSNLGLEVAGTGELFF. The CDR3 DNA reads TGTGCCAGCAGCAACTTGGGACTAGAGGTCGCGGGCACCGGGGAGCTGTTTTTT.

This clonotype was seen a handful of times. V is TRBV6-2 or TRBV6-3 and J is TRBJ2-5, with a tentative D call TRBD2 (6 bases). Germline V gene lookup returns CDR1 MNHEY and CDR2 SVGEGT. The CDR3 consists of 15 residues. V lost 8 bases, J lost 1 base, and 17 bases lay in between. Written as DNA, the CDR3 is TGTGCCAGCGCGTTCTCGGGGGAGGCCCAAGAGACCCAGTACTTC. As protein: CASAFSGEAQETQYF.

Only a few counts were recorded for this clonotype. The chain uses TRBV29-1 and TRBJ2-3; 13 positions agree with TRBD2. The V segment lost 1 base and the J segment 6 bases; nucleotides outside the gene matches: 10. The CDR3 consists of 17 residues. Per germline, CDR1 SQVTM and CDR2 ANQGSEA. CDR3 in amino acids: CSVEGQPGLAGLDTQYF. As DNA, the CDR3 is TGCAGCGTTGAAGGGCAGCCGGGACTAGCGGGGCTGGATACGCAGTATTTT.

The chain recombines TRBV7-9 with TRBJ2-1; TRBD1 matches 7 bases. Germline CDR1 is SEHNR and CDR2 is FQNEAQ (reference sequence). CDR3 length: 16 residues. Losses at the gene ends were 0 bases for V and 7 bases for J; bases not matched to a gene: 9. The CDR3 DNA follows: TGTGCCAGCAGCTTAGCGCGTCGGACAGGCTCGAATGAGCAGTTCTTC. Translating it yields CASSLARRTGSNEQFF. Variable domain in full (rest from reference TRBV7-9 and TRBJ2-1): DTGVSQNPRHKITKRGQNVTFRCDPISEHNRLYWYRQTLGQGPEFLTYFQNEAQLEKSRLLSDRFSAERPKGSFSTLEIQRTEQGDSAMYLCASSLARRTGSNEQFFGPGTRLTVL.

The chain links TRBV6-5 to TRBJ1-1, with D unclear. Germline V gives CDR1 MNHEY, CDR2 SVGAGI. Deletions cut 0 bases from V and 1 base from J, with 9 bases between. The CDR3 sequence is 15 residues long. This CDR3 is CASSYSTVKNTEAFF. In DNA, the CDR3 is TGTGCCAGCAGTTACTCTACAGTGAAGAACACTGAAGCTTTCTTT.

This chain links TRBV11-1 with TRBJ2-3, with TRBD2 matching 11 bases. CDR3 size: 20 residues. Germline V gene data show CDR1 as SGHAT and CDR2 as FQDESV (reference sequence). V lost 2 bases and J lost 1; bases outside the gene matches: 14. DNA for the CDR3: TGTGCCAGCAGCTTAAGTGGCTGGACTAGCGGGCCCCGACGCACAGATACGCAGTATTTT. It yields the protein CASSLSGWTSGPRRTDTQYF.

This clonotype was counted only a few times. The rearrangement joins TRBV9 to TRBJ2-5, with D possibly matching TRBD2 (5 bases). The CDR3 sequence is 14 residues long. Trimming cost V 6 bases and J 4 bases, with 16 bases left between them. Germline CDR1 is SGDLS and CDR2 is YYNGEE. CDR3 DNA: TGTGCCAGCACCCCGCTCGAGGGTGGAGAGACCCAGTACTTC. This sequence encodes CASTPLEGGETQYF.

The table lists this clonotype with a few counts. The J gene is TRBJ2-5, the V gene TRBV12-3 or TRBV12-4; D is ambiguous. CDR3 length: 12 amino acids. The V end lost 2 bases, the J end lost 5 bases, and 6 bases lay between the germline ends. The CDR3 spells CASSLRVETQYF. Here the CDR3 DNA reads TGTGCCAGCAGTTTACGGGTGGAGACCCAGTACTTC.